The entry below gives a single T cell receptor (beta chain) sequence along with its context. Its target antigen remains unknown. No base quality values were provided; no much bigger clone lies one nucleotide off. The sample belongs to a study of OX40 agonist ivuxolimab in advanced cancers. Broadly, across the study: Ivuxolimab was a fully human IgG2 agonistic monoclonal antibody targeting the costimulatory receptor OX40 (CD134). Intravenous ivuxolimab was administered to patients every 2 weeks at six dose levels: 0.01, 0.1, 0.3, 1.5, 3 and 10 mg/kg. Among the roughly 50 dose-escalation patients, about 19 had hepatocellular carcinoma, 15 melanoma, 9 renal cell carcinoma and 9 head and neck cancer. The dose-escalation cohort was almost 85% male with a mean age of approximately 60 years, ranging from 23 to 79. Patients were allowed to have had prior anti-PD-1, anti-PD-L1 or anti-CTLA-4 therapy, and approximately 40% of the dose-escalation patients had been treated with checkpoint inhibitors. Partial responses occurred in three dose-escalation patients: two with cutaneous melanoma and one with hepatocellular carcinoma. The point of sequencing TCRbeta in the periphery was to test whether ivuxolimab changed TCR sequence diversity and drove clonal T-cell expansion. The paper describes the monotherapy dose-escalation part (N ≈ 52 patients) of the phase I trial of ivuxolimab.

Patients with a history of autoimmune disease or receiving systemic immunosuppression were excluded from the trial. Peripheral blood for TCR sequencing was collected from all dose cohorts at baseline, on cycle 4 day 1, and on cycle 7 day 1. The samples were drawn from a first-in-human, open-label, multicenter phase I dose-escalation trial of ivuxolimab. Adults with locally advanced or metastatic head and neck squamous cell, hepatocellular, melanoma or renal cell carcinoma were enrolled in the trial. Before TCR sequencing, CD4+ T cells and CD8+ T cells were sorted from peripheral blood as separate populations. CDR1 SNHLY and CDR2 FYNNEI are derived from the germline V gene. Counted from cysteine to phenylalanine, this CDR3 has 16 amino acids. Just the 48-base CDR3 DNA is kept, in frame starting at base 1. V is cut by 10 bases and J by 0 bases, and the space between the germline ends is 16 bases. General findings and caveats noted by the study authors: Antigen specificity was not determined for the clonally expanded peripheral T cells. At doses from 0.1 to 3.0 mg/kg, clonal expansion was seen in both CD4+ and CD8+ blood T cells between baseline and week 6. After ivuxolimab, expanded clones were on average more numerous among CD8+ T cells than among CD4+ T cells. In the 0.1-3.0 mg/kg groups, partial responders were among the patients with the lowest normalized peripheral clonal expansion, particularly in CD8+ T cells. Low levels of normalized T-cell clonal expansion were also seen in some patients who did not respond.

Genomic DNA was isolated from the sorted cells so that the TCRbeta CDR3 region could be sequenced. The immunoSEQ Assay was used to sequence the TCRbeta CDR3 regions. The table comes from immuneACCESS by way of TCRdb, which keeps in-frame sequences with V and J called. Part of the clones is missing from these tables; in studies checked, under half for an unresolved V gene and the rest for unknown reasons. This sample comprises about 59,000 clones, 65% to 90% of them detected only once. Together, the top ten hold 0.7% of the sample. The chain links TRBV2 with TRBJ2-6; perhaps TRBD1 is the D gene, with 6 bases matching. The sample was CD4+ or CD8+ T cells sorted from blood, taken in a trial of the OX40 agonist ivuxolimab. This sequence originates from an adult with an advanced solid tumor such as melanoma, head and neck, liver or kidney cancer. The CDR3 region: CAIYREGRSGANVLTF. The DNA sequence is as follows: TGTGCCATTTACAGGGAAGGACGCTCTGGGGCCAACGTCCTGACTTTC.